Presented here are 7 T cell receptor beta chains from one specimen sequenced in a study of T cell repertoires in cytomegalovirus infection (dated 2019 in TCRdb). The instrument was an Illumina HiSeq 1500. TCRdb took the public reads, trimmed them with fastp at Q25, ran MiXCR for clone calling and kept in-frame beta chains. One record per CDR3 amino acid sequence lists the most common genes and DNA. The sample data list 310,000 or so distinct CDR3 sequences, and roughly 24% of these were observed just once. Approximately 14% of the sample is taken by the ten largest. Sample: PBMCs. These receptors came from a human donor in good health (CMV status not recorded). Some clones in this sample may be carry-over from other donors' samples.

The genes are TRBV29-1 and TRBJ1-2; a weak D match, TRBD1 (6 bases). The CDR3 sequence is 14 residues long. V was trimmed by 2 bases and J by 6 bases, leaving 16 bases between them. The germline V gene has CDR1 SQVTM and CDR2 ANQGSEA. The CDR3 protein is CSVEPRAGVDGYTF. The CDR3 nucleotides read TGCAGCGTTGAACCCCGTGCAGGGGTGGATGGCTACACCTTC.

The chain combines TRBV28 with TRBJ2-7; 8 bases are a match to TRBD1. Germline CDR1 MDHEN, CDR2 SYDVKM. V dropped 5 bases and J dropped 0; count of bases not matched to a gene: 6. This CDR3 contains 15 residues. CDR3 protein: CASSPPGQASYEQYF. The DNA for the CDR3 is TGTGCCAGCAGTCCTCCGGGACAGGCCTCCTACGAGCAGTACTTC. The whole variable domain, remainder taken from reference TRBV28 and TRBJ2-7, is DVKVTQSSRYLVKRTGEKVFLECVQDMDHENMFWYRQDPGLGLRLIYFSYDVKMKEKGDIPEGYSVSREKKERFSLILESASTNQTSMYLCASSPPGQASYEQYFGPGTRLTVT.

This clonotype was found many times. This sequence joins TRBV7-2 and TRBJ2-3, with 7 positions matching TRBD1. The V segment lost 5 bases and the J segment 3 bases; nucleotides outside the gene matches: 5. This CDR3 is 14 amino acids long. In germline, CDR1 is SGHTA, CDR2 FQGNSA. DNA for the CDR3: TGTGCCAGCAGCCGTAGGACAGGAACAGATACGCAGTATTTT. It specifies CASSRRTGTDTQYF. Full variable domain (rest looked up from reference TRBV7-2 and TRBJ2-3): GAGVSQSPSNKVTEKGKDVELRCDPISGHTALYWYRQSLGQGLEFLIYFQGNSAPDKSGLPSDRFSAERTGGSVSTLTIQRTQQEDSAVYLCASSRRTGTDTQYFGPGTRLTVL.

This clonotype was found many times. The chain recombines TRBV7-6 with TRBJ2-3, with 8 bases identical to TRBD2. Germline-derived CDR1 and CDR2 are SGHVS and FNYEAQ. This CDR3 is built from 19 residues. The V gene end was trimmed by 4 bases and the J gene end by 0 bases; junction bases not matched to a gene: 15. The CDR3 DNA reads as TGTGCCAGCAGCTCCCGACTAAGCGGGGGCCGTGCTAGCACAGATACGCAGTATTTT. It specifies CASSSRLSGGRASTDTQYF.

The chain combines TRBV7-9 with TRBJ2-4; D remains unclear. V lost 8 bases to trimming and J lost 8 bases, with 13 bases between them. The germline V gene has CDR1 SEHNR and CDR2 FQNEAQ (reference sequence). The CDR3 is 12 residues long. Here the CDR3 reads CASSAGGDIQYF. In nucleotides, the CDR3 is TGTGCCAGCTCGGCCGGCGGCGACATTCAGTACTTC.

This clonotype counts as large. The chain carries TRBV7-2 and TRBJ2-7; D perhaps matches TRBD2 (5 bases). V was shortened by 3 bases and J by 2 bases, with 11 bases between the two germline ends. The CDR3 has 14 amino acids. The germline CDR1 and CDR2 sequences are SGHTA and FQGNSA. CDR3 nucleotides: TGTGCCAGCAGCTTTGACGGGGTCCCCTACGAGCAGTACTTC. Translated: CASSFDGVPYEQYF.

J is TRBJ2-5 and V is TRBV2; TRBD1 agrees at 8 bases. The CDR3 runs 16 residues. Germline V gives CDR1 SNHLY, CDR2 FYNNEI. With V trimmed by 7 bases and J by 4 bases, 14 bases remained unmatched. The CDR3 sequence is CASIPLGTGGLETQYF. The CDR3, as DNA: TGTGCCAGCATCCCGCTCGGGACAGGAGGGTTAGAGACCCAGTACTTC.